Given below is one T cell receptor beta chain in context. CDR1 and CDR2 (germline): SNHLY, FYNNEI. The CDR3 runs 14 residues. Trimming shortened V by 6 bases and J by 5 bases, and 15 bases separated the two germline ends. The source of the sample is a study of control samples from healthy donors and cancer patients. Here immunoSEQ multiplex PCR was the method, and the copy in TCRdb shows in-frame clones only, minus some. This repertoire shows under 60,000 clones, over 90% found once; its top ten account for 20% to 30%. This clonotype was obtained from a woman in her forties or fifties with head and neck cancer. Sequenced sample: PBMCs. The V gene is TRBV2, the J gene TRBJ2-3, with D tentatively TRBD2 (6 bases). In DNA form, the CDR3 reads TGTGCCAGCAGCAATTCTAGAGCGGGAGATACGCAGTATTTT. This gives the protein CASSNSRAGDTQYF. Full variable domain (rest looked up from reference TRBV2 and TRBJ2-3): EPEVTQTPSHQVTQMGQEVILRCVPISNHLYFYWYRQILGQKVEFLVSFYNNEISEKSEIFDDQFSVERPDGSNFTLKIRSTKLEDSAMYFCASSNSRAGDTQYFGPGTRLTVL.